The rows below give T cell receptor beta chains drawn from one sample of a study of T cells after yellow fever vaccination. TCRdb ran MiXCR on the 5' RACE reads and lists one entry per CDR3 protein. This table holds some 250,000 distinct CDR3 sequences, roughly 4% found once. Sequenced material: PBMCs, taken 15 days after the yellow fever booster vaccination. These receptors all stem from a young man who received the YFV17D yellow fever vaccine. Each CDR3 is given with its conserved first and last residue. The D gene is left open where the match is weak. Size tells how often a clone was seen (once, few, many) or the class of an expanded clone, and some rows leave it out.

>.|TRBV5-1|.|TRBJ2-1
CASTTESSYNEQFF
TGCGCCAGCACAACAGAGTCCTCCTACAATGAGCAGTTCTTC
>TRBD1|TRBV7-9|many|TRBJ1-1
CASSLEGTDTEAFF
TGTGCCAGCAGCTTAGAAGGGACAGACACTGAAGCTTTCTTT
>.|TRBV5-1|many|TRBJ2-5
CASSPRVGQETQYF
TGCGCCAGCAGCCCACGAGTAGGGCAAGAGACCCAGTACTTC
>.|TRBV29-1|.|TRBJ2-2
CSVGRGAGELFF
TGCAGCGTAGGCCGTGGAGCCGGGGAGCTGTTTTTT
>TRBD1|TRBV12-3/TRBV12-4|many|TRBJ1-3
CASSLPQGRNTIYF
TGTGCCAGCAGTTTACCACAGGGGAGAAACACCATATATTTT
>.|TRBV20-1|many|TRBJ1-3
CSARDLRLTKTSGNTIYF
TGCAGTGCTAGAGATTTACGACTAACCAAGACTTCTGGAAACACCATATATTTT
>TRBD2|TRBV18|many|TRBJ2-3
CASSPPTAGGLTDTQYF
TGTGCCAGCTCACCACCAACGGCGGGGGGCCTAACAGATACGCAGTATTTT
>TRBD1|TRBV20-1|many|TRBJ1-2
CSAERGRVTF
TGCAGTGCTGAAAGGGGGCGAGTAACCTTC
>.|TRBV6-6|many|TRBJ2-5
CASSYSSRSETQYF
TGTGCCAGCAGTTACTCGTCGCGTTCCGAGACCCAGTACTTC
>TRBD2|TRBV20-1|.|TRBJ2-5
CSATPGGPVETQYF
TGCAGTGCTACACCGGGGGGGCCGGTTGAGACCCAGTACTTC
>TRBD1|TRBV5-4|many|TRBJ2-3
CASSGTGGEDTQYF
TGTGCCAGCAGCGGAACAGGGGGCGAAGATACGCAGTATTTT
>.|TRBV4-3|many|TRBJ2-1
CASSQDPGQGAYNEQFF
TGCGCCAGCAGCCAAGATCCGGGCCAGGGAGCCTACAATGAGCAGTTCTTC
>.|TRBV28|many|TRBJ2-3
CASSLGGGVGTDTQYF
TGTGCCAGCAGTCTAGGTGGAGGGGTCGGCACAGATACGCAGTATTTT
>.|TRBV28|many|TRBJ1-4
CASSQQGGAEKLFF
TGTGCCAGCAGCCAACAGGGTGGTGCTGAAAAACTGTTTTTT
>.|TRBV11-2|many|TRBJ2-3
CASSSVPGPEDTQYF
TGTGCCAGCAGCTCCGTCCCGGGACCCGAAGATACGCAGTATTTT
>TRBD1|TRBV7-2|many|TRBJ1-4
CASSSDRGSGEKLFF
TGTGCCAGCAGCTCGGACAGGGGCAGCGGTGAAAAACTGTTTTTT
>TRBD1|TRBV5-4|.|TRBJ1-1
CASSEGQGVSEAFF
TGTGCCAGCAGCGAGGGACAGGGGGTGTCTGAAGCTTTCTTT
>.|TRBV27|many|TRBJ1-6
CASSPGINSPLHF
TGTGCCAGCAGTCCAGGGATTAATTCACCCCTCCACTTT
>.|TRBV15|many|TRBJ2-1
CATSRDIRGYNEQFF
TGTGCCACCAGCAGAGATATACGGGGCTACAATGAGCAGTTCTTC
>.|TRBV4-1|many|TRBJ2-3
CASSQGRGQSTDTQYF
TGCGCCAGCAGCCAAGGGAGGGGGCAGTCCACAGATACGCAGTATTTT
>.|TRBV11-2|many|TRBJ2-3
CASSLSDTTDTQYF
TGTGCCAGCAGCCTCAGTGATACCACAGATACGCAGTATTTT
>TRBD1|TRBV5-1|many|TRBJ2-3
CASSSGQGRDTQYF
TGCGCCAGCAGCTCGGGACAGGGTAGAGATACGCAGTATTTT
>.|TRBV5-5|many|TRBJ1-4
CASTRGDEKLFF
TGTGCCAGCACCAGAGGCGATGAAAAACTGTTTTTT
>.|TRBV20-1|few|TRBJ1-1
CSASKPTVGNTEAFF
TGCAGTGCTTCCAAACCGACAGTAGGGAACACTGAAGCTTTCTTT
>.|TRBV29-1|many|TRBJ1-2
CSVKGTLPNYGYTF
TGCAGCGTTAAAGGGACTTTGCCTAACTATGGCTACACCTTC
>TRBD2|TRBV20-1|many|TRBJ2-2
CSARGRGAGELFF
TGCAGTGCTAGAGGGCGGGGGGCCGGGGAGCTGTTTTTT
>TRBD2|TRBV6-6|many|TRBJ2-5
CASSYSRGGHETQYF
TGTGCCAGCAGTTACTCGCGGGGGGGCCATGAGACCCAGTACTTC
>.|TRBV9|many|TRBJ1-3
CASSVQYSGNTIYF
TGTGCCAGCAGCGTACAATACTCTGGAAACACCATATATTTT